These T cell receptor beta chains were read from a single sample in a study of T cell responses to AZD1222 COVID-19 vaccine. Method: immunoSEQ multiplex PCR; TCRdb's copy keeps in-frame clones and lacks some. This table has 120,000 to 150,000 clones, around 90% appearing once. The sample in question was peripheral blood, obtained 28 days after the second AZD1222 dose. Receptor source: an adult who received the AZD1222 COVID-19 vaccine. Each CDR3 is given with its conserved first and last residue. A D gene is named only where the DNA matches it firmly. Some rows have no size entry. The others give once, few or many, or a class for an expanded clone.

j_call clone_size v_call d_call cdr3_nt cdr3_aa
TRBJ2-1 - TRBV7-8 - TGTGCCAGCAGCCCCCTTCGGAGCACGGGGTCCTACAATGAGCAGTTCTTC CASSPLRSTGSYNEQFF
TRBJ1-1 - TRBV21-1 - TGTGCCAGCAGCAAAGTGGGACGGACGAACACTGAAGCTTTCTTT CASSKVGRTNTEAFF
TRBJ2-1 - TRBV18 - TGTGCCAGCTCACCGTCGTTTTACAATGAGCAGTTCTTC CASSPSFYNEQFF
TRBJ1-5 once TRBV4-1 TRBD1 TGCGCCAGCTTGACAGGGGTCAATCAGCCCCAGCATTTT CASLTGVNQPQHF
TRBJ2-6 once TRBV6-5 - TGTGCCAGCAGTTACGGGACAACCGGGGCCAACGTCCTGACTTTC CASSYGTTGANVLTF
TRBJ2-7 - TRBV18 - TGTGCCAGCTCACCTACGATGGGTACCTACGAGCAGTACTTC CASSPTMGTYEQYF
TRBJ1-5 - TRBV12-5 - TGTGCTAGTGGTTTGGAGTCAGGGAGCAATCAGCCCCAGCATTTT CASGLESGSNQPQHF
TRBJ2-5 - TRBV7-2 - TGTGCCAGCAGCTTATGGGGGAAAAAAGAGACCCAGTACTTC CASSLWGKKETQYF
TRBJ1-4 - TRBV5-1 - TGCGCCAGCAGCTTAACAGGTCTGAGTGAAAAACTGTTTTTT CASSLTGLSEKLFF
TRBJ1-1 - TRBV7-7 TRBD1 TGTGCCAGCAGCCATAAATCGGGGACAGTCAAAGTCGATGGGGGTTACACTGAAGCTTTCTTT CASSHKSGTVKVDGGYTEAFF
TRBJ2-3 - TRBV11-2 - TGTGCCAGCAGCCCGGGGGGCTCCACAGATACGCAGTATTTT CASSPGGSTDTQYF
TRBJ2-4 once TRBV27 TRBD1 TGTGCCAGCAGTTTGACAGGGGGTTTAGCCAAAAACATTCAGTACTTC CASSLTGGLAKNIQYF
TRBJ1-3 - TRBV7-8 TRBD1 TGTGCCAGCAGCCCCTTGATTTCCGGGACAGCTGGAAACACCATATATTTT CASSPLISGTAGNTIYF
TRBJ2-3 - TRBV7-3 - TGTGCCAGCAGCTTATCTAGCACAGATACGCAGTATTTT CASSLSSTDTQYF
TRBJ1-6 - TRBV5-1 TRBD1 TGCGCCAGCAGCAAGGACAGGAGTTCACCCCTCCACTTT CASSKDRSSPLHF